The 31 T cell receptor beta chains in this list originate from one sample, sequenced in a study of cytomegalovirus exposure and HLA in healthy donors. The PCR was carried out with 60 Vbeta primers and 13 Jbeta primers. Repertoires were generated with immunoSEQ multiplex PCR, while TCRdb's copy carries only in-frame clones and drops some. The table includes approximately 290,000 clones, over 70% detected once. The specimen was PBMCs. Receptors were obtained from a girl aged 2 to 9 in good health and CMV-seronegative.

CDR3 in DNA: TGTGCCAGCAGCGTAGGCATTTGGGGCTCATCTGGAAACACCATATATTTT. It translates to CASSVGIWGSSGNTIYF. The V gene is TRBV7-8, the J gene TRBJ1-3; a possible D gene is TRBD1 (5 bases). CDR3 size: 17 residues. V lost 5 bases to trimming and J lost 1 base, with 18 bases between them. Germline loops: CDR1 SGHVS, CDR2 FQNEAQ.

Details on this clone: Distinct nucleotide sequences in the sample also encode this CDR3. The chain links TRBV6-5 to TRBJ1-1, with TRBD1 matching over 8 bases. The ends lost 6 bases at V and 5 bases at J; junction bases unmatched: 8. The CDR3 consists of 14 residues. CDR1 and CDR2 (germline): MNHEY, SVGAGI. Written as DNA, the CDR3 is TGTGCCAGCAGCCCCCTGACAGGGGAGACTGAAGCTTTCTTT. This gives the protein CASSPLTGETEAFF.

CDR3 sequence reads: CASSSRRTPYSNQPQHF. CDR3 nucleotides: TGTGCCAGTTCTAGCCGCCGGACGCCCTATAGCAATCAGCCCCAGCATTTT. The V gene is TRBV19, the J gene TRBJ1-5; no reliable D call. Trimming removed 8 bases from V and 0 bases from J, with 20 bases in between. CDR1 and CDR2 from the germline V gene are LNHDA and SQIVND (reference sequence). There are 17 residues in the CDR3.

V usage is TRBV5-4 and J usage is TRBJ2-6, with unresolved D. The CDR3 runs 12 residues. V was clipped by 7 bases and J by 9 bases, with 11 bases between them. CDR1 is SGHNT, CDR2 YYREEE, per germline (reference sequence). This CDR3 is CASHAASNVLTF. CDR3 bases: TGTGCCAGCCATGCAGCTAGCAACGTCCTGACTTTC.

The CDR3 here is CASSSLAGGYRETQYF. CDR3 nucleotide sequence: TGTGCCAGCAGTTCACTAGCGGGGGGCTATCGAGAGACCCAGTACTTC. The chain uses TRBV6-5 and TRBJ2-5, with 12 bases matching TRBD2. Germline trimming cut 4 bases from V and 4 bases from J; bases unmatched to any gene: 7. The CDR3 covers 16 residues. In germline, CDR1 is MNHEY, CDR2 SVGAGI.

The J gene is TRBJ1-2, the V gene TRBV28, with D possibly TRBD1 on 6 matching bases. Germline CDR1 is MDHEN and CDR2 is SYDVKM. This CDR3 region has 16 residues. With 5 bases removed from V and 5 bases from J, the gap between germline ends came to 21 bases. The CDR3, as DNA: TGTGCCAGCAGTCCCCTCGGAGCAGGGGAAGGATATGGCTACACCTTC. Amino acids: CASSPLGAGEGYGYTF.

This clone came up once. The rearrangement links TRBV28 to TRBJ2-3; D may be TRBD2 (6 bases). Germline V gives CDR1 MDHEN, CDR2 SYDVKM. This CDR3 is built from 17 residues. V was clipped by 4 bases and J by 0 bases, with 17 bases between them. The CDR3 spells CASSWTVADVSTDTQYF. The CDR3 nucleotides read TGTGCCAGCAGTTGGACCGTAGCGGACGTTAGCACAGATACGCAGTATTTT.

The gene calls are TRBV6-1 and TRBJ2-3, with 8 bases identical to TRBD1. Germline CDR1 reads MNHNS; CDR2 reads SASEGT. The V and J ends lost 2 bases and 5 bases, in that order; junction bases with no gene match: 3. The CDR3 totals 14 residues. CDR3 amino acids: CASSEQGAIDTQYF. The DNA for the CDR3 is TGTGCCAGCAGTGAACAGGGGGCTATAGATACGCAGTATTTT.

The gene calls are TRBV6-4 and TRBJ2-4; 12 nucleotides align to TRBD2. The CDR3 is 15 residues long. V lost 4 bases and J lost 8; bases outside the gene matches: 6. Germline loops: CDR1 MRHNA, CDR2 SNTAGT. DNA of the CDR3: TGTGCCAGCAGTGTTTGGCTAGCGGGGGGGCACATTCAGTACTTC. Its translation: CASSVWLAGGHIQYF.

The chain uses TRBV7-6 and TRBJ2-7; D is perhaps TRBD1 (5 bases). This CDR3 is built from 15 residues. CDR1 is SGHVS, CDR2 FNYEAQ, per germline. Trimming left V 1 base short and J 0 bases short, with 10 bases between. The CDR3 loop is CASSLGQRSSYEQYF. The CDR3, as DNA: TGTGCCAGCAGCTTAGGACAGAGGAGCTCCTACGAGCAGTACTTC.

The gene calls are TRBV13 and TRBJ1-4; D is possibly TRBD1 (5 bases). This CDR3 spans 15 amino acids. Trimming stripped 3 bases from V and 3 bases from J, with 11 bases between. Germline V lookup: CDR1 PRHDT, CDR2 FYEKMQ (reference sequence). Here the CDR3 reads CASSLGLVANEKLFF. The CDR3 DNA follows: TGTGCCAGCAGCTTGGGGCTTGTAGCTAATGAAAAACTGTTTTTT.

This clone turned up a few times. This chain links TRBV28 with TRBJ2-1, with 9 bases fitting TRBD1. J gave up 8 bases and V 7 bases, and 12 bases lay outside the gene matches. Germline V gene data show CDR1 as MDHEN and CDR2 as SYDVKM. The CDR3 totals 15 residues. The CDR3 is CASKGNPGQGYEQFF. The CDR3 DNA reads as TGTGCCAGCAAGGGAAATCCGGGACAGGGCTATGAGCAGTTCTTC.

DNA for the CDR3: TGTGCCAGCAGTTCGGGGCCCCAGGGGTCCCATGGCTACACCTTC. Translation gives CASSSGPQGSHGYTF. V is TRBV6-5 and J is TRBJ1-2; D is possibly TRBD1 (6 bases). Germline V CDR1 and CDR2: MNHEY, SVGAGI. With 4 bases removed from V and 6 bases from J, the gap between germline ends came to 18 bases. The CDR3 length is 15 residues.

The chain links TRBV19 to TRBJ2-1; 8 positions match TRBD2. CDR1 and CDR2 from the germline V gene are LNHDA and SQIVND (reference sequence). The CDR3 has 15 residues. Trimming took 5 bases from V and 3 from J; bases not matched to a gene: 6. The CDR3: CASSLVAGYYNEQFF. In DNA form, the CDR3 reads TGTGCCAGTAGTTTAGTAGCGGGGTACTACAATGAGCAGTTCTTC.

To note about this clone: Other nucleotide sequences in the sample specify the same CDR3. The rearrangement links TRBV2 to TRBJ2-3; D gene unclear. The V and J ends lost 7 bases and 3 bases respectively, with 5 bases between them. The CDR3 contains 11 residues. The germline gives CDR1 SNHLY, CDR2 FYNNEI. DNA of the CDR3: TGTGCCAGCACCGGGACAGATACGCAGTATTTT. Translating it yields CASTGTDTQYF.

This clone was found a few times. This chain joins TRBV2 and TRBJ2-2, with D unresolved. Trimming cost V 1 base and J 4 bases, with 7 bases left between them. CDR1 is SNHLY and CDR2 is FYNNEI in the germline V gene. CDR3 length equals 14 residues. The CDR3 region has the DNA TGTGCCAGCAGTGAAGAACTCCCCACCGGGGAGCTGTTTTTT. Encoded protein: CASSEELPTGELFF.

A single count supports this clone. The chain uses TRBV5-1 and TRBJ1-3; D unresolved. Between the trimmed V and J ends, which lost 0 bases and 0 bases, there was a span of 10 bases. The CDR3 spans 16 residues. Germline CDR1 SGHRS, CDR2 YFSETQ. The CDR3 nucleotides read TGCGCCAGCAGCTTGGGAGTAAGTAGCTCTGGAAACACCATATATTTT. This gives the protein CASSLGVSSSGNTIYF.

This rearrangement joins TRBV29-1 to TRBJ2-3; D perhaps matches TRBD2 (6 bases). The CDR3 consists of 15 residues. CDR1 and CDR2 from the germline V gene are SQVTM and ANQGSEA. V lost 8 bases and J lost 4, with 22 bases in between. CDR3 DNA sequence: TGCAGCACGGACCGGGAGCGAGGCGGGTCAGATACGCAGTATTTT. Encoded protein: CSTDRERGGSDTQYF.

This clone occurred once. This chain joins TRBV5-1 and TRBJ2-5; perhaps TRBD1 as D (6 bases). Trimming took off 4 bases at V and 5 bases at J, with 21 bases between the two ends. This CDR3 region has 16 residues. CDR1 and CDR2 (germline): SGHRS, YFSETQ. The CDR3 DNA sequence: TGCGCCAGCAGCGTAGGACAGTCGATTAGTGGGGAGACCCAGTACTTC. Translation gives CASSVGQSISGETQYF.

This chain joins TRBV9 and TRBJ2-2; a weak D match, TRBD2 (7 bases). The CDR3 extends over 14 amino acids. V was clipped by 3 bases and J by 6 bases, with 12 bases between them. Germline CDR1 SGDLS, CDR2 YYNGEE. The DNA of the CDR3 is TGTGCCAGCAGCGAGGGCGGGGGCTCCGGGGAGCTGTTTTTT. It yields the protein CASSEGGGSGELFF.

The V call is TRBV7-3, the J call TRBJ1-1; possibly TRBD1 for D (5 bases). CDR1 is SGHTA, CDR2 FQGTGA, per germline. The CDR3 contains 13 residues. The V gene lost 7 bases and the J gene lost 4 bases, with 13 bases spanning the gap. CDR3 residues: CASTKSRGTEAFF. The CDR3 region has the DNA TGTGCCAGCACCAAAAGTAGGGGCACTGAAGCTTTCTTT.

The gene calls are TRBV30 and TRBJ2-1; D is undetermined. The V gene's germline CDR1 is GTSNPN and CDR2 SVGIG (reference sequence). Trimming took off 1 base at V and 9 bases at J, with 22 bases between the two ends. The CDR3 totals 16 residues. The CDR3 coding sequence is TGTGCCTGGAGTGCCTGGAGAGACGGATCGACGGGTGAGCAGTTCTTC. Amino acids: CAWSAWRDGSTGEQFF.

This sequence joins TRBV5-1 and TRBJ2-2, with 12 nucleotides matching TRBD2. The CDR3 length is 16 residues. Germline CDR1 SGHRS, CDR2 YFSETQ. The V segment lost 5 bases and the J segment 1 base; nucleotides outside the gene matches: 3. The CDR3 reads CASRLAGGQNTGELFF. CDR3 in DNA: TGCGCCAGCAGACTAGCGGGGGGCCAGAACACCGGGGAGCTGTTTTTT.

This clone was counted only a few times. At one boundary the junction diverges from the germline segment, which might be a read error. CDR3 sequence: CASSLSQHTGAHYF. In DNA, the CDR3 is TGTGCCAGCAGTTTATCCCAACACACAGGGGCCCATTACTTC. The chain joins TRBV28 to TRBJ1-2, with 7 nucleotides matching TRBD1. The CDR3 is 14 amino acids. Germline V lookup: CDR1 MDHEN, CDR2 SYDVKM.

CDR3 amino acids: CASSQGNRVNSPLHF. The DNA for the CDR3 is TGCGCCAGCAGCCAAGGAAACAGGGTTAATTCACCCCTCCACTTT. V and J are TRBV4-1 and TRBJ1-6; perhaps TRBD1 as D (6 bases). Germline values: CDR1 MGHRA, CDR2 YSYEKL. The V end was cut by 1 base, the J end by 6 bases, with 10 bases between. The CDR3 spans 15 residues.

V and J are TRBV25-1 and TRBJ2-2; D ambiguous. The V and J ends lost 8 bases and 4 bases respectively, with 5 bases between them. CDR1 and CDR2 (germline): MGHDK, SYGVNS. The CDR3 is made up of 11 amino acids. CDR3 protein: CASQFTGELFF. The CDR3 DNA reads TGTGCCAGCCAGTTCACCGGGGAGCTGTTTTTT. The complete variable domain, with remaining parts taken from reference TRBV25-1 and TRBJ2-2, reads EADIYQTPRYLVIGTGKKITLECSQTMGHDKMYWYQQDPGMELHLIHYSYGVNSTEKGDLSSESTVSRIRTEHFPLTLESARPSHTSQYLCASQFTGELFFGEGSRLTVL.

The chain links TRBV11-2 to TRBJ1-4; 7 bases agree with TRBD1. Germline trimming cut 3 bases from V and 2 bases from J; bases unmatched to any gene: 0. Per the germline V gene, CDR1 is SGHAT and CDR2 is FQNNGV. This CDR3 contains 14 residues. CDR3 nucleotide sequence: TGTGCCAGCAGCTTGACAGGGACTAATGAAAAACTGTTTTTT. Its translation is CASSLTGTNEKLFF.

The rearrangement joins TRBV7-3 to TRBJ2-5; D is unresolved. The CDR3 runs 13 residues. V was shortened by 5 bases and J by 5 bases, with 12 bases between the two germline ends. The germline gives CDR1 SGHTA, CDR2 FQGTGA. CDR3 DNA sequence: TGTGCCAGCAGCCCGTCGACAACGGAGACCCAGTACTTC. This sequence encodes CASSPSTTETQYF.

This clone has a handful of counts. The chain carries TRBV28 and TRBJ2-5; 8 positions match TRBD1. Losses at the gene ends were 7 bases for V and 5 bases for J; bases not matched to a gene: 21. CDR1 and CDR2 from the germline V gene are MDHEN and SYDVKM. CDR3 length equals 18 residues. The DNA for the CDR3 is TGTGCCAGCACCAATACGTCCCCCTGGACAGGGCTTATGGAGACCCAGTACTTC. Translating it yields CASTNTSPWTGLMETQYF. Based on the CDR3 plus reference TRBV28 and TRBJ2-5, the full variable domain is DVKVTQSSRYLVKRTGEKVFLECVQDMDHENMFWYRQDPGLGLRLIYFSYDVKMKEKGDIPEGYSVSREKKERFSLILESASTNQTSMYLCASTNTSPWTGLMETQYFGPGTRLLVL.

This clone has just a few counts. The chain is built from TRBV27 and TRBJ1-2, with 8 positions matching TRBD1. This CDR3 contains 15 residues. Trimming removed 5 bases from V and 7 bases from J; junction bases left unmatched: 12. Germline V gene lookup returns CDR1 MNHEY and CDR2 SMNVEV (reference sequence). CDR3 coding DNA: TGTGCCAGCAGTCAACTACCAAGGACAGGGCTTGGCTACACCTTC. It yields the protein CASSQLPRTGLGYTF.

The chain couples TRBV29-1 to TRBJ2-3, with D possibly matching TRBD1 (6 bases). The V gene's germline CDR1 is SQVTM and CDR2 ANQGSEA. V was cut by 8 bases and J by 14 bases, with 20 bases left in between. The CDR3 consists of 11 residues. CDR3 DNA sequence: TGCAGCCGTCAGGGGTCCTTAATAGGGTATTTT. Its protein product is CSRQGSLIGYF.